A single T cell receptor (beta chain) is shown here with its context. The target antigen is unknown. The record originates from a study of shared clonotypes between healthy human individuals. Trimming cost V 8 bases and J 3 bases; bases outside gene matches: 10. The CDR3 consists of 15 residues. Germline CDR1 is MNHEY and CDR2 is SVGAGI. Study-level results: Roughly 5% of naive CD4 clonotypes were shared across a few donors.

The test was conducted at deep level. Several immunoSEQ plates held equal portions of the genomic DNA taken from each subset. Data came from immunoSEQ multiplex PCR; TCRdb stores just in-frame clones and leaves some out. Seen here are some 2,100,000 clones, approximately 94% observed once, and the top ten hold approximately 0.13%. Only Caucasian adults living in Nashville, Tennessee served as donors. Sequencing was carried out using naive CD4+ T cells sorted from blood. Subset: CD45RA+ positively selected. The rearrangement uses TRBV6-5 and TRBJ2-7, with 10 bases lining up with TRBD1. This TCR came from a man aged 18 to 35 in good health. Here the CDR3 reads CASGVTGGIIYEQYF. The CDR3, as DNA: TGTGCCAGCGGCGTGACAGGGGGCATTATCTACGAGCAGTACTTC.